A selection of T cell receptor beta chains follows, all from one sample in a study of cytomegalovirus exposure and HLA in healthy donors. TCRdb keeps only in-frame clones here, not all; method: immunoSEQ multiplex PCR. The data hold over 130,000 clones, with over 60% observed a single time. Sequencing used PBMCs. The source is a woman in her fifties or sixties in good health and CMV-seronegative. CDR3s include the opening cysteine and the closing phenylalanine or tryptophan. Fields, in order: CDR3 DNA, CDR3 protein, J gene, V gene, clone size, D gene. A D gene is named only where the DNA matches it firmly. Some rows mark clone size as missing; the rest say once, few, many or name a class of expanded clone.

CDR3 DNA: TGTGCCAGCAGCTTGTATCGGGTTCCGATTTCAACTAATGAAAAACTGTTTTTT; CDR3 protein: CASSLYRVPISTNEKLFF; J gene: TRBJ1-4; V gene: TRBV5-6; clone size: .; D gene: .
CDR3 DNA: TGCGCCAGCAGCGAGGGCCCCTACGAGCAGTACTTC; CDR3 protein: CASSEGPYEQYF; J gene: TRBJ2-7; V gene: TRBV5-1; clone size: .; D gene: .
CDR3 DNA: TGTGCCAGCAGAGGGAGTGGGGAGACCCAGTACTTC; CDR3 protein: CASRGSGETQYF; J gene: TRBJ2-5; V gene: TRBV6-6; clone size: few; D gene: .
CDR3 DNA: TGTGCCAGCAGCGGGGGTTCCCATAATTCACCCCTCCACTTT; CDR3 protein: CASSGGSHNSPLHF; J gene: TRBJ1-6; V gene: TRBV6-6; clone size: .; D gene: .
CDR3 DNA: TGTGCCAGCAGCTCTACCCTAGCGGGGGGGATTAGCACAGATACGCAGTATTTT; CDR3 protein: CASSSTLAGGISTDTQYF; J gene: TRBJ2-3; V gene: TRBV27; clone size: .; D gene: TRBD2
CDR3 DNA: TGCAGCGTTGACCAGACAGGGGGCTATGGCTACACCTTC; CDR3 protein: CSVDQTGGYGYTF; J gene: TRBJ1-2; V gene: TRBV29-1; clone size: .; D gene: TRBD1
CDR3 DNA: TGTGCCAGCAGTCGGTCCGCGGGGGCAGATCAGCCCCAGCATTTT; CDR3 protein: CASSRSAGADQPQHF; J gene: TRBJ1-5; V gene: TRBV6-5; clone size: .; D gene: .
CDR3 DNA: TGTGCCAGCAGTTCCGCCTTGGGCGGGCGCCAAGAGACCCAGTACTTC; CDR3 protein: CASSSALGGRQETQYF; J gene: TRBJ2-5; V gene: TRBV5-4; clone size: .; D gene: .
CDR3 DNA: TGCGCCAGCAGCGCCAGACTAGCGGGGGGCTCCTACGAGCAGTACTTC; CDR3 protein: CASSARLAGGSYEQYF; J gene: TRBJ2-7; V gene: TRBV5-1; clone size: once; D gene: TRBD2
CDR3 DNA: TGTGCCACCAGCAGAGATCATGGGGGGGTCACAGATACGCAGTATTTT; CDR3 protein: CATSRDHGGVTDTQYF; J gene: TRBJ2-3; V gene: TRBV15; clone size: .; D gene: TRBD2
CDR3 DNA: TGTGCCAGCAGCTTGGGGAGCGGGAGGGACAATGAGCAGTTCTTC; CDR3 protein: CASSLGSGRDNEQFF; J gene: TRBJ2-1; V gene: TRBV5-4; clone size: .; D gene: TRBD2
CDR3 DNA: TGTGCCAGCAGTCCCGGACAGAATAGCAATCAGCCCCAGCATTTT; CDR3 protein: CASSPGQNSNQPQHF; J gene: TRBJ1-5; V gene: TRBV6-5; clone size: few; D gene: .